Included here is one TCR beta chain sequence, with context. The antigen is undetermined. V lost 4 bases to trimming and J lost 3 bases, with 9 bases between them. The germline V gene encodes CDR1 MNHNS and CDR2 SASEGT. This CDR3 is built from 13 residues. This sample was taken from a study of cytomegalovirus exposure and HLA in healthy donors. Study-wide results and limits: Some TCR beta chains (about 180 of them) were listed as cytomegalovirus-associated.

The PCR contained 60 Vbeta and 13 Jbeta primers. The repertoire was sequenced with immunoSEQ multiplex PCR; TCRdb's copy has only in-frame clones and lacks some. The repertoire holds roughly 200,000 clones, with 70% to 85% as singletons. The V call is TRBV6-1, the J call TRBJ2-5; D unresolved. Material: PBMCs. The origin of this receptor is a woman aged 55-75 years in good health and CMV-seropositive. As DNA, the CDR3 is TGTGCCAGCAGTGTTCAGGTTGAAGAGACCCAGTACTTC. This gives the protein CASSVQVEETQYF.